This TCR beta chain came from a study of blood T cell repertoires in COVID-19. Whole-study context: The United States, Italy and Spain provided the acute and convalescent COVID-19 samples.

This CDR3 is built from 15 residues. From germline, CDR1 is LNHNV and CDR2 YYDKDF (reference sequence). Between the trimmed V and J ends, which lost 1 base and 7 bases, there was a span of 14 bases. Here immunoSEQ multiplex PCR was the method, and the copy in TCRdb shows in-frame clones only, minus some. The sample holds some 170,000 clones, about 87% seen once. The clonotype originates from a woman in her forties or fifties with acute or convalescent COVID-19. Sequenced input: peripheral blood. The chain joins TRBV15 to TRBJ1-5; tentative D call: TRBD1 (6 bases). The CDR3 protein is CATSRGRGLGQPQHF. The CDR3 DNA follows: TGTGCCACCAGCAGAGGAAGGGGGTTGGGGCAGCCCCAGCATTTT.